Listed below are T cell receptor beta chains from one sample, sequenced in a study of blood T cell repertoires in COVID-19. Clones were read by immunoSEQ multiplex PCR, and TCRdb kept only the in-frame ones, dropping some. Found here are about 230,000 clones, roughly 80% of them singletons; the top ten hold under 3%. Material for sequencing was peripheral blood. The origin of the receptors is a woman in her seventies with active or convalescent COVID-19. CDR3s include the opening cysteine and the closing phenylalanine or tryptophan. Fields, in order: CDR3 length, J gene, V gene, D gene, clone size, CDR3 protein, CDR3 DNA. The D gene is left open where the match is weak. Clone size, where shown, is once, few, many, or a class for clones that have expanded.

14,TRBJ1-3,TRBV5-1,-,-,CASSLGAGTTTIYF,TGCGCCAGCAGCTTGGGGGCAGGAACGACCACCATATATTTT
18,TRBJ2-1,TRBV7-2,TRBD2,-,CASSFPISGGDSYNEQFF,TGTGCCAGCAGCTTTCCGATAAGCGGGGGGGACTCCTACAATGAGCAGTTCTTC
14,TRBJ1-5,TRBV4-2,-,-,CASSQAVLSQPQHF,TGTGCCAGCAGCCAAGCAGTACTAAGCCAGCCCCAGCATTTT
12,TRBJ1-3,TRBV7-8,TRBD1,-,CASSSNTGTEDF,TGTGCCAGCAGCTCTAATACCGGGACAGAAGATTTT
15,TRBJ2-5,TRBV27,-,-,CASSLSRGGAETQYF,TGTGCCAGCAGTTTATCGAGGGGGGGGGCAGAGACCCAGTACTTC
14,TRBJ2-1,TRBV6-1,TRBD2,-,CASSDRPGGVEQFF,TGTGCCAGCAGTGATCGCCCGGGAGGAGTTGAGCAGTTCTTC
13,TRBJ2-6,TRBV29-1,-,-,CSVPTAGANVLTF,TGCAGCGTTCCGACAGCTGGGGCCAACGTCCTGACTTTC
13,TRBJ1-5,TRBV4-3,-,-,CASSPQGNQPQHF,TGCGCCAGCAGCCCACAGGGAAATCAGCCCCAGCATTTT
17,TRBJ1-3,TRBV5-1,TRBD1,-,CASSNPRTGTLGNTIYF,TGCGCCAGCAGCAACCCCAGGACAGGGACCCTCGGGAACACCATATATTTT
13,TRBJ1-2,TRBV7-9,-,once,CASSLPLLSGYTF,TGTGCCAGCAGCTTACCACTACTGAGTGGCTACACCTTC
13,TRBJ1-4,TRBV19,-,-,CASSLQGNEKLFF,TGTGCCAGTAGTCTCCAGGGGAATGAAAAACTGTTTTTT
16,TRBJ2-1,TRBV28,-,-,CASSSMSPGSYNEQFF,TGTGCCAGCAGTTCCATGAGCCCCGGCTCCTACAATGAGCAGTTCTTC
13,TRBJ1-6,TRBV7-3,-,once,CASSSVVNSPLHF,TGTGCCAGCAGCTCCGTAGTCAATTCACCCCTCCACTTT
12,TRBJ2-7,TRBV5-1,-,-,CASSLDYYEQYF,TGCGCCAGCAGCTTGGACTACTACGAGCAGTACTTC
14,TRBJ1-1,TRBV6-6,-,-,CASRRQAPNTEAFF,TGTGCCAGCAGACGACAGGCTCCGAACACTGAAGCTTTCTTT
16,TRBJ2-3,TRBV5-4,TRBD2,-,CASSRGLAVLTDTQYF,TGTGCCAGCAGCCGGGGACTAGCGGTCCTCACAGATACGCAGTATTTT
13,TRBJ1-4,TRBV19,-,-,CASSLAVNEKLFF,TGTGCCAGTAGCCTCGCGGTTAATGAAAAACTGTTTTTT
14,TRBJ2-1,TRBV6-6,-,once,CASSPQREGGEQFF,TGTGCCAGCAGTCCCCAAAGGGAGGGGGGTGAGCAGTTCTTC
16,TRBJ2-7,TRBV11-2,-,-,CASSLDRGGGIYEQYF,TGTGCCAGCAGCTTAGATCGGGGCGGAGGGATCTACGAGCAGTACTTC
14,TRBJ2-7,TRBV5-1,TRBD1,-,CASSIQGAVDEQYF,TGCGCCAGCAGCATACAGGGGGCTGTGGACGAGCAGTACTTC
13,TRBJ1-1,TRBV12-3/TRBV12-4,-,-,CASSFGGGTEAFF,TGTGCCAGCAGTTTTGGCGGAGGCACTGAAGCTTTCTTT
15,TRBJ2-7,TRBV27,TRBD1,once,CASSPPGQATYEQYF,TGTGCCAGCAGTCCTCCGGGACAGGCGACCTACGAGCAGTACTTC
14,TRBJ2-5,TRBV7-2,-,once,CASSLGWTGETQYF,TGTGCCAGCAGCTTAGGGTGGACGGGGGAGACCCAGTACTTC
14,TRBJ2-7,TRBV2,TRBD2,-,CASRGLAASYEQYF,TGTGCCAGCAGGGGACTAGCGGCCTCCTACGAGCAGTACTTC
16,TRBJ2-5,TRBV24-1,-,-,CATSDPGPDSQETQYF,TGTGCCACCAGTGATCCCGGCCCGGACAGCCAAGAGACCCAGTACTTC
20,TRBJ2-5,TRBV13,TRBD2,-,CASSSSPTWETSGREETQYF,TGTGCCAGCAGCTCGTCACCGACCTGGGAGACTAGCGGGAGGGAGGAGACCCAGTACTTC
17,TRBJ2-5,TRBV18,TRBD2,-,CASSPPQGLAGVETQYF,TGTGCCAGCTCACCGCCACAGGGGCTAGCGGGAGTAGAGACCCAGTACTTC
12,TRBJ1-2,TRBV19,-,-,CALKKPNYGYTF,TGTGCCCTAAAGAAGCCTAACTATGGCTACACCTTC
13,TRBJ2-7,TRBV2,-,-,CASIIPVTYEQYF,TGTGCCAGCATTATACCGGTAACCTACGAGCAGTACTTC
15,TRBJ1-5,TRBV6-5,-,-,CASSYSIGRGQPQHF,TGTGCCAGCAGTTACTCGATTGGACGGGGTCAGCCCCAGCATTTT
17,TRBJ1-5,TRBV27,TRBD1,-,CASSLRSVRGSNQPQHF,TGTGCCAGCAGTTTAAGGTCAGTCAGGGGGAGCAATCAGCCCCAGCATTTT
13,TRBJ2-5,TRBV7-2,TRBD1,-,CASSRDRVETQYF,TGTGCCAGCAGCCGAGACAGGGTAGAGACCCAGTACTTC
14,TRBJ2-3,TRBV7-8,-,-,CASSPAVGTDTQYF,TGTGCCAGCAGCCCTGCGGTTGGCACAGATACGCAGTATTTT
17,TRBJ1-1,TRBV19,-,-,CASNTVGFGGDYAEAFF,TGTGCCAGTAACACGGTGGGGTTCGGCGGGGATTACGCTGAAGCTTTCTTT
16,TRBJ2-3,TRBV7-2,TRBD2,few,CASSLARTSDTDTQYF,TGTGCCAGCAGCTTAGCGAGGACTAGCGACACAGATACGCAGTATTTT
16,TRBJ2-5,TRBV7-2,TRBD2,-,CASSDGTSRGMETQYF,TGTGCCAGCAGCGACGGGACTAGCAGGGGGATGGAGACCCAGTACTTC
14,TRBJ2-1,TRBV30,-,-,CAWSVSFSYNEQFF,TGTGCCTGGAGTGTATCATTCTCCTACAATGAGCAGTTCTTC
14,TRBJ2-5,TRBV3-1/TRBV3-2,TRBD1,-,CASSQGTGQETQYF,TGTGCCAGCAGCCAAGGGACAGGCCAAGAGACCCAGTACTTC